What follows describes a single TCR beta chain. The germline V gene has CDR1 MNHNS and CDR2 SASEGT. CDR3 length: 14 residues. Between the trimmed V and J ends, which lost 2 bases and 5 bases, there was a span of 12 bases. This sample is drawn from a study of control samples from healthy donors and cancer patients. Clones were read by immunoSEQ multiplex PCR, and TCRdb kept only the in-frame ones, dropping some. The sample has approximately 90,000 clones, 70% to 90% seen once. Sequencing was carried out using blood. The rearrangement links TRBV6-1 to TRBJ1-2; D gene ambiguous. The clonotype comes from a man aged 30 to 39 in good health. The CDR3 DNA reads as TGTGCCAGCAGTGAATCCCCGGGAGGTTATGGCTACACCTTC. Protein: CASSESPGGYGYTF.